The source of this T cell receptor beta chain is a study of blood T cell repertoires in COVID-19. The data were produced by immunoSEQ multiplex PCR, yet TCRdb's version contains in-frame clones alone and is incomplete. In the table there are 85,000 to 90,000 clones, around 87% of which are singletons. With 5 bases removed from V and 10 bases from J, the gap between germline ends came to 15 bases. Germline V gene data show CDR1 as SNHLY and CDR2 as FYNNEI. The CDR3 contains 13 residues. The origin of this receptor is a human donor in a cohort sampled during active COVID-19. The chain recombines TRBV2 with TRBJ2-1, with D possibly TRBD1 on 6 matching bases. Sequenced sample: peripheral blood. The CDR3, as DNA: TGTGCCAGCAGTCGGAACTACAGGGCAGAGCAGTTCTTC. Translated: CASSRNYRAEQFF.